A single sample is the source of the 25 T cell receptor beta chains below, sequenced in a study of T cells after yellow fever vaccination. TCRdb passed the 5' RACE reads through MiXCR, listing each CDR3 protein once. The sample carries about 340,000 distinct CDR3 sequences, about an eighth recorded once. The material was CD4+ T cells sorted from PBMCs, obtained 15 days after the yellow fever booster vaccination. The receptor source for this set is a man in his late teens or twenties who received the YFV17D yellow fever vaccine.

There are many counts of this clonotype. The rearrangement uses TRBV12-3 or TRBV12-4 and TRBJ2-5, with D possibly TRBD2 on 7 matching bases. V dropped 7 bases and J dropped 4 bases, with 19 bases sitting between them. CDR3 length equals 15 residues. The CDR3 region has the DNA TGTGCCAGCACCTTGGGGGGGCCAACCGGAGAGACCCAGTACTTC. Protein product: CASTLGGPTGETQYF.

The rearrangement joins TRBV12-3 or TRBV12-4 to TRBJ2-3; possibly TRBD1 for D (5 bases). The CDR3 covers 13 residues. With 6 bases removed from V and 4 bases from J, the gap between germline ends came to 11 bases. CDR3 coding DNA: TGTGCCAGCAGCCTACAGGTGGCAGATACGCAGTATTTT. This codes for CASSLQVADTQYF.

The rearrangement links TRBV7-6 to TRBJ1-1, with D perhaps matching TRBD1 (6 bases). The germline V gene encodes CDR1 SGHVS and CDR2 FNYEAQ. The germline V and J ends were trimmed by 1 base and 6 bases, with 12 bases remaining between them. The CDR3 is 14 residues long. CDR3 DNA: TGTGCCAGCAGCTTAGAGGGGGGTAGGGCTGAAGCTTTCTTT. Its protein is CASSLEGGRAEAFF.

This clonotype was counted a few times. The chain combines TRBV12-3 or TRBV12-4 with TRBJ2-2; D not resolved. The germline V and J ends were trimmed by 9 bases and 0 bases, with 14 bases remaining between them. This CDR3 is built from 15 residues. The CDR3 loop reads CASLVGKSNTGELFF. The CDR3, as DNA: TGTGCCAGTCTGGTGGGGAAGTCGAACACCGGGGAGCTGTTTTTT.

This clonotype was detected a few times. The chain joins TRBV29-1 to TRBJ2-2; 8 bases agree with TRBD1. The CDR3 extends over 14 amino acids. Per the germline V gene, CDR1 is SQVTM and CDR2 is ANQGSEA. V shed 7 bases, J shed 8 bases, and the junction held 12 bases outside the gene matches. The CDR3 nucleotides are TGCAGCGCAGCCGGGACAGGACTAACTGGGGAGCTGTTTTTT. Amino acids: CSAAGTGLTGELFF.

The genes are TRBV7-9 and TRBJ1-1; TRBD1 is a possible D gene (6 bases). Per germline, CDR1 SEHNR and CDR2 FQNEAQ (reference sequence). CDR3 length equals 15 residues. V lost 1 base to trimming and J lost 4 bases, with 13 bases between them. This chain's CDR3 is CASSLERGGPTEAFF. The DNA of the CDR3 is TGTGCCAGCAGCTTAGAGAGGGGGGGCCCCACTGAAGCTTTCTTT.

There are many counts of this clonotype. CDR3 region: CSVDGSSYNEQFF. In nucleotides, the CDR3 is TGCAGCGTTGATGGGAGCTCCTACAATGAGCAGTTCTTC. V and J are TRBV29-1 and TRBJ2-1; D might be TRBD2 (5 bases). V lost 3 bases and J 0 bases, leaving 6 bases between the germline ends. Germline-derived CDR1 and CDR2 are SQVTM and ANQGSEA. This CDR3 contains 13 residues.

There are a few counts of this clonotype. J is TRBJ1-1 and V is TRBV20-1, with TRBD1 as a possible D gene (6 bases). The germline gives CDR1 DFQATT, CDR2 SNEGSKA (reference sequence). Trimming removed 0 bases at V and 1 base at J, with 15 bases between. The CDR3 sequence is 16 residues long. CDR3 sequence (DNA): TGCAGTGCTAGAGATCGAGACAGGATTCGGAACACTGAAGCTTTCTTT. It yields the protein CSARDRDRIRNTEAFF.

This clonotype was observed a few times. This rearrangement joins TRBV11-2 to TRBJ1-1; maybe TRBD1 (5 bases). Looked up from germline, CDR1 is SGHAT and CDR2 is FQNNGV. V was pared by 2 bases and J by 6 bases, with 10 bases between. The CDR3 is 13 amino acids. The CDR3 sequence is CASSLSGRSEAFF. CDR3 in DNA: TGTGCCAGCAGCTTATCAGGGAGGTCTGAAGCTTTCTTT. The full variable domain, in which reference TRBV11-2 and TRBJ1-1 provide the parts outside the CDR3, is EAGVAQSPRYKIIEKRQSVAFWCNPISGHATLYWYQQILGQGPKLLIQFQNNGVVDDSQLPKDRFSAERLKGVDSTLKIQPAKLEDSAVYLCASSLSGRSEAFFGQGTRLTVV.

At least ten counts were recorded for this clonotype. The chain employs TRBV6-6 and TRBJ1-4; D is unclear. The CDR3 contains 11 residues. Germline V gene sequence: CDR1 MNHNY, CDR2 SVGAGI (reference sequence). V gave up 1 base and J gave up 8 bases, with 2 bases separating them. The CDR3 protein is CASSYYEKLFF. Here the CDR3 DNA reads TGTGCCAGCAGTTACTACGAAAAACTGTTTTTT.

This clonotype was observed many times. V usage is TRBV7-8 and J usage is TRBJ1-2; no clear D. This CDR3 is 12 amino acids long. Germline CDR1 and CDR2: SGHVS and FQNEAQ. The V end lost 5 bases, the J end lost 7 bases, and 11 bases lay between the germline ends. Here the CDR3 reads CASSELMGGYTF. The CDR3 DNA sequence: TGTGCCAGCAGCGAACTAATGGGTGGCTACACCTTC.

This chain connects TRBV20-1 to TRBJ1-6; D is possibly TRBD1 (6 bases). The CDR3 runs to 13 residues. V was clipped by 2 bases and J by 9 bases, with 11 bases between them. The V gene's germline CDR1 is DFQATT and CDR2 SNEGSKA (reference sequence). CDR3 DNA: TGCAGTGCTAGACGGACAGCCCTTTCACCCCTCCACTTT. It translates to CSARRTALSPLHF.

A few counts support this clonotype. The V gene is TRBV7-2, the J gene TRBJ1-6; tentative D call: TRBD1 (5 bases). Per the germline V gene, CDR1 is SGHTA and CDR2 is FQGNSA. The CDR3 is 17 residues long. V lost 0 bases to trimming and J lost 9 bases, with 18 bases between them. The DNA for the CDR3 is TGTGCCAGCAGCTTAGCGCCGATGGGGGGGGTGAGTTCACCCCTCCACTTT. Its protein is CASSLAPMGGVSSPLHF.

In this sample, this clonotype turned up a few times. The J gene is TRBJ2-1, the V gene TRBV7-2; TRBD1 or TRBD2 may be the D gene (5 bases each). The CDR3 extends over 15 amino acids. Germline assignment: CDR1 SGHTA and CDR2 FQGNSA. Trimming took 1 base from V and 9 from J, leaving 16 bases between them. This CDR3 is CASSLGGRIRGEQFF. For the CDR3, the DNA is TGTGCCAGCAGCTTAGGGGGACGCATTAGAGGTGAGCAGTTCTTC.

The chain recombines TRBV7-2 with TRBJ1-2; D gene ambiguous. CDR3 size: 12 residues. Trimming shortened V by 4 bases and J by 1 base, and 4 bases separated the two germline ends. In germline, CDR1 is SGHTA, CDR2 FQGNSA. The CDR3 coding sequence is TGTGCCAGCAGCTCATATAACTATGGCTACACCTTC. As protein: CASSSYNYGYTF.

V is TRBV4-1 and J is TRBJ2-3, with 8 bases fitting TRBD1. The CDR3 has 15 amino acids. Unmatched junction bases numbered 5, after V lost 2 bases and J lost 4 bases. Germline CDR1 and CDR2: MGHRA and YSYEKL. The chain's CDR3 is CASSQTDRGADTQYF. DNA for the CDR3: TGCGCCAGCAGCCAAACCGACAGGGGCGCAGATACGCAGTATTTT.

Many counts were recorded for this clonotype. The J gene is TRBJ2-5, the V gene TRBV7-8, with 9 positions matching TRBD2. The CDR3 extends over 17 amino acids. The V and J ends lost 5 bases and 1 base, in that order; junction bases with no gene match: 11. Germline CDR1 reads SGHVS; CDR2 reads FQNEAQ. DNA of the CDR3: TGTGCCAGCAGCCCCACACGACTAGCGGCTCTCCAAGAGACCCAGTACTTC. Its translation is CASSPTRLAALQETQYF.

This clonotype has only a few counts. V is TRBV20-1 and J is TRBJ2-2; a possible D gene is TRBD2 (5 bases). V was trimmed by 6 bases and J by 4 bases, leaving 15 bases between them. The CDR3 spans 14 residues. From germline, CDR1 is DFQATT and CDR2 SNEGSKA (reference sequence). CDR3 nucleotide sequence: TGCAGTGCCCCGCAACGAGCGGCCACCGGGGAGCTGTTTTTT. This codes for CSAPQRAATGELFF.

The chain couples TRBV18 to TRBJ1-2, with 8 bases identical to TRBD1. CDR3 length equals 17 residues. V lost 3 bases and J lost 8; bases outside the gene matches: 17. The germline CDR1 and CDR2 sequences are KGHSH and LQKENI. CDR3 residues: CASSPGVGQGPSRGYTF. CDR3 DNA sequence: TGTGCCAGCTCACCCGGCGTCGGACAGGGCCCCTCGCGGGGCTACACCTTC.

This clonotype has a handful of counts. V gene TRBV15 combines with J gene TRBJ1-5; D is uncertain. V was shortened by 0 bases and J by 2 bases, with 8 bases between the two germline ends. The CDR3 is 15 amino acids. The germline CDR1 and CDR2 sequences are LNHNV and YYDKDF (reference sequence). DNA of the CDR3: TGTGCCACCAGCAGAGATGATGGGGGCAATCAGCCCCAGCATTTT. It translates to CATSRDDGGNQPQHF.

This clonotype was counted between two and nine times. This chain uses TRBV4-1 with TRBJ2-1; the match to TRBD2 covers 11 bases. Germline values: CDR1 MGHRA, CDR2 YSYEKL. The length of the CDR3 is 17 residues. With 1 base clipped from V and 11 bases from J, the junction kept 13 bases outside the gene matches. As DNA, the CDR3 is TGCGCCAGCAGCCAAGCGGGGACTAGCGGCGTATTTTTGAAGCAGTTCTTC. This codes for CASSQAGTSGVFLKQFF.

The genes are TRBV28 and TRBJ1-6; 8 nucleotides line up with TRBD1. The germline CDR1 and CDR2 sequences are MDHEN and SYDVKM. V lost 4 bases, J lost 11 bases, and 10 bases stayed unmatched. The CDR3 runs 15 residues. CDR3 sequence (DNA): TGTGCCAGCAGTTCGTTCGACAGGGGAGGAACACCCCTCCACTTT. It is translated as CASSSFDRGGTPLHF.

This clonotype appeared a few times. The J gene is TRBJ1-1, the V gene TRBV7-9, with 7 bases lining up with TRBD1. The CDR3 loop spans 13 amino acids. Losses at the gene ends were 6 bases for V and 5 bases for J; bases not matched to a gene: 6. The V gene's germline CDR1 is SEHNR and CDR2 FQNEAQ (reference sequence). The CDR3 DNA is TGTGCCAGCAGTGAGGGGGCTGAGACTGAAGCTTTCTTT. It translates to CASSEGAETEAFF. The complete variable domain, with remaining parts taken from reference TRBV7-9 and TRBJ1-1, reads DTGVSQNPRHKITKRGQNVTFRCDPISEHNRLYWYRQTLGQGPEFLTYFQNEAQLEKSRLLSDRFSAERPKGSFSTLEIQRTEQGDSAMYLCASSEGAETEAFFGQGTRLTVV.

This chain links TRBV4-3 with TRBJ2-1; TRBD2 matches at 9 bases. V shed 2 bases and J 3 bases; nucleotides not matched to a gene: 11. Germline CDR1 reads LGHNA; CDR2 reads YSLEER. This CDR3 has 18 residues. The CDR3, as DNA: TGCGCCAGCAGCCAAATGGAGATAAGGCGGGGGGGCTACAATGAGCAGTTCTTC. Translation: CASSQMEIRRGGYNEQFF.

This clonotype was seen many times. The CDR3 sequence: CASSLTRGAGELFF. The CDR3 DNA reads as TGTGCCAGCAGCTTGACCAGGGGCGCCGGGGAGCTGTTTTTT. The chain combines TRBV5-6 with TRBJ2-2, with D perhaps matching TRBD1 (6 bases). V lost 1 base and J lost 6, with 10 bases in between. The CDR3 runs to 14 residues. Germline V gene lookup returns CDR1 SGHDT and CDR2 YYEEEE.